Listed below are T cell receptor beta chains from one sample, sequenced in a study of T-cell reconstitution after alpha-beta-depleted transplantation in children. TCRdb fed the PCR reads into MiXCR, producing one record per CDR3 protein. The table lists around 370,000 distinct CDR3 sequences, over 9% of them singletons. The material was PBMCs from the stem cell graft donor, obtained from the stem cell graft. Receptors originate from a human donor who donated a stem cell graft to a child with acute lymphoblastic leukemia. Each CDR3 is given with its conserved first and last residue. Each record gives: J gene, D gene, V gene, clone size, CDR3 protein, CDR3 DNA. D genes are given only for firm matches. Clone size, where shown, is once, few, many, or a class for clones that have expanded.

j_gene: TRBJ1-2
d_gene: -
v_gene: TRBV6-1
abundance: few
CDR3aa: CASRLSAGPGGGYTF
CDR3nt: TGTGCCAGCAGACTATCCGCCGGGCCCGGAGGAGGCTACACCTTC

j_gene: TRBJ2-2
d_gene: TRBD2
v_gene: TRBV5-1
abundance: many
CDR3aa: CASSLGTSGANTGELFF
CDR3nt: TGCGCCAGCAGCTTGGGGACTAGCGGTGCAAACACCGGGGAGCTGTTTTTT

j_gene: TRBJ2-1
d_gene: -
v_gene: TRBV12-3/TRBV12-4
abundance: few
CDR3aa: CASSPTLSGVYNEQFF
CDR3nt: TGTGCCAGCAGTCCGACCCTAAGCGGAGTTTACAATGAGCAGTTCTTC

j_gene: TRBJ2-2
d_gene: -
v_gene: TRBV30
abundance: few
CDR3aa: CALFPGDAGELFF
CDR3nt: TGTGCCTTGTTCCCGGGGGACGCCGGGGAGCTGTTTTTT

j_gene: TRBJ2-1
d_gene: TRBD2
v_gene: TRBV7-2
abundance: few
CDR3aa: CASSSLAGVWDEQFF
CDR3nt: TGTGCCAGCAGCTCTCTAGCGGGAGTTTGGGATGAGCAGTTCTTC

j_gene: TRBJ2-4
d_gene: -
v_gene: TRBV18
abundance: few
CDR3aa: CASSRLADSIQYF
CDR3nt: TGTGCCAGCTCAAGGCTAGCGGACAGCATTCAGTACTTC

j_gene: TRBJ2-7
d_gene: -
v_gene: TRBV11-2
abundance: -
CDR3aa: CASSSLGRGAEQYF
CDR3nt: TGTGCCAGCAGCTCCCTGGGACGGGGGGCCGAGCAGTACTTC

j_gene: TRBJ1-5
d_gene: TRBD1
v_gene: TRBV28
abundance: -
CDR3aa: CASSFGGQGRGQPQHF
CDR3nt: TGTGCCAGCAGTTTCGGGGGACAGGGACGAGGCCAGCCCCAGCATTTT

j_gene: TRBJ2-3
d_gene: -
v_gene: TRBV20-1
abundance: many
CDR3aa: CSARDQADTQYF
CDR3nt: TGCAGTGCTAGAGATCAGGCAGATACGCAGTATTTT

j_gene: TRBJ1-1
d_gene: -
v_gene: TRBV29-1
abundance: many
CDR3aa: CSVGPDRLMNTEAFF
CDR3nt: TGCAGCGTTGGACCGGACAGACTCATGAACACTGAAGCTTTCTTT